Shown below are 16 T cell receptor beta chains from a single sample sequenced in a study of T cell changes during pregnancy in multiple sclerosis. TCRdb's copy holds only in-frame clones and misses some; the assay was immunoSEQ multiplex PCR. In the table there are over 35,000 clones, around 90% of which are singletons. This specimen was peripheral blood, taken before pregnancy. The receptors were sampled from a female donor with multiple sclerosis, enrolled in a pregnancy study.

This chain uses TRBV7-9 with TRBJ1-4; D perhaps matches TRBD1 (5 bases). The CDR3 loop spans 16 amino acids. Trimming took off 4 bases at V and 4 bases at J, with 16 bases between the two ends. From germline, CDR1 is SEHNR and CDR2 FQNEAQ (reference sequence). Here the CDR3 reads CASSSTEQGFNEKLFF. DNA for the CDR3: TGTGCCAGCAGCTCTACGGAGCAGGGATTTAATGAAAAACTGTTTTTT.

The chain employs TRBV5-1 and TRBJ2-1; D is possibly TRBD1 (6 bases). The V and J ends lost 5 bases and 2 bases respectively, with 11 bases between them. The CDR3 sequence is 14 residues long. Germline lookup yields CDR1 SGHRS and CDR2 YFSETQ. This CDR3 is CASSFRTAYNEQFF. The CDR3, as DNA: TGCGCCAGCAGTTTCAGGACAGCCTACAATGAGCAGTTCTTC.

The chain combines TRBV29-1 with TRBJ2-3; TRBD2 matches 9 bases. With V trimmed by 4 bases and J by 4 bases, 6 bases remained unmatched. CDR1 is SQVTM and CDR2 is ANQGSEA in the germline V gene. The CDR3 contains 14 residues. The CDR3 sequence: CSVAVAGASDTQYF. CDR3 coding DNA: TGCAGCGTTGCGGTAGCGGGAGCCTCAGATACGCAGTATTTT.

This clone was seen once. The V gene is TRBV11-2, the J gene TRBJ2-1, with 8 bases fitting TRBD2. Trimming at V came to 3 bases and at J to 5 bases, leaving 9 bases not matched to a gene. The CDR3 extends over 16 amino acids. Looked up from germline, CDR1 is SGHAT and CDR2 is FQNNGV. Here the CDR3 reads CASSFTGTRGNNEQFF. CDR3 nucleotides: TGTGCCAGCAGCTTCACCGGGACTAGGGGAAACAATGAGCAGTTCTTC. The full variable domain, its missing parts supplied by reference TRBV11-2 and TRBJ2-1, is EAGVAQSPRYKIIEKRQSVAFWCNPISGHATLYWYQQILGQGPKLLIQFQNNGVVDDSQLPKDRFSAERLKGVDSTLKIQPAKLEDSAVYLCASSFTGTRGNNEQFFGPGTRLTVL.

The chain combines TRBV27 with TRBJ2-7; tentative D call: TRBD2 (6 bases). Germline CDR1 MNHEY, CDR2 SMNVEV (reference sequence). The CDR3 covers 15 residues. Trimming left V 3 bases short and J 2 bases short, with 14 bases between. CDR3 nucleotide sequence: TGTGCCAGCAGTTTTGGAGGGAACCTCCCCTACGAGCAGTACTTC. It translates to CASSFGGNLPYEQYF.

The gene calls are TRBV9 and TRBJ2-6; the D gene is possibly TRBD1 (6 bases). With 3 bases removed from V and 4 bases from J, the gap between germline ends came to 11 bases. The germline V gene encodes CDR1 SGDLS and CDR2 YYNGEE. This CDR3 comprises 15 residues. DNA of the CDR3: TGTGCCAGCAGCGCAGGACAGCCCGGGGCCAACGTCCTGACTTTC. Encoded protein: CASSAGQPGANVLTF.

J is TRBJ2-6 and V is TRBV6-5; D is undetermined. The length of the CDR3 is 15 residues. CDR1 and CDR2 from the germline V gene are MNHEY and SVGAGI. The V gene lost 2 bases and the J gene lost 0 bases, with 5 bases spanning the gap. CDR3 protein: CASSYGGSGANVLTF. DNA for the CDR3: TGTGCCAGCAGTTACGGCGGCTCTGGGGCCAACGTCCTGACTTTC.

In its sample, this clone was seen once. The rearrangement links TRBV5-1 to TRBJ2-3; 9 bases align to TRBD1. V was clipped by 2 bases and J by 0 bases; unmatched bases: 4. The CDR3 has 16 amino acids. The germline V gene encodes CDR1 SGHRS and CDR2 YFSETQ. The CDR3, as DNA: TGCGCCAGCAGCTTCTCCGGGACAGGGAGCACAGATACGCAGTATTTT. Translated, it gives CASSFSGTGSTDTQYF.

This chain links TRBV5-5 with TRBJ1-3; tentatively, D is TRBD1 (5 bases). The CDR3 contains 16 residues. V lost 4 bases to trimming and J lost 4 bases, with 18 bases between them. CDR1 and CDR2 (germline): SGHKS, YYEKEE (reference sequence). The CDR3 DNA follows: TGTGCCAGCAGCGGAACGGGGGGTTTGAGCGGAAACACCATATATTTT. Its protein is CASSGTGGLSGNTIYF.

This chain connects TRBV1 to TRBJ1-2; the table's D call, TRBD1, was not checked against the DNA. TRBV1 is noted as a pseudogene. The CDR3 spans 19 residues. The CDR3 loop is CTSSQDQDRGLLIDRGYTF. The CDR3 region has the DNA TGCACCAGCAGCCAAGACCAGGACAGGGGGCTGCTCATCGATCGGGGCTACACCTTC.

The chain uses TRBV28 and TRBJ1-2; possibly TRBD1 for D (5 bases). Germline V gene data show CDR1 as MDHEN and CDR2 as SYDVKM. The CDR3 consists of 15 residues. Trimming shortened V by 5 bases and J by 3 bases, and 16 bases separated the two germline ends. CDR3 in amino acids: CASSPVGARDYGYTF. DNA for the CDR3: TGTGCCAGCAGTCCCGTAGGGGCGCGAGACTATGGCTACACCTTC.

The chain recombines TRBV18 with TRBJ1-1; TRBD1 is a possible D gene (5 bases). The CDR3 consists of 13 residues. Trimming stripped 4 bases from V and 2 bases from J, with 8 bases between. CDR1 and CDR2 (germline): KGHSH, LQKENI. As DNA, the CDR3 is TGTGCCAGCTCACAGACAGACAACACTGAAGCTTTCTTT. Translation gives CASSQTDNTEAFF.

The rearrangement joins TRBV6-5 to TRBJ1-6, with 9 bases aligning to TRBD1. CDR3 length equals 14 residues. With 4 bases clipped from V and 10 bases from J, the junction kept 5 bases outside the gene matches. Germline CDR1 reads MNHEY; CDR2 reads SVGAGI. CDR3 nucleotides: TGTGCCAGCAGTTTACAGGGGGCGGGATCACCCCTCCACTTT. This encodes CASSLQGAGSPLHF.

The genes are TRBV6-6 and TRBJ2-7; tentatively, D is TRBD2 (5 bases). The length of the CDR3 is 16 residues. V lost 1 base to trimming and J lost 5 bases, with 18 bases between them. Germline CDR1 MNHNY, CDR2 SVGAGI (reference sequence). The CDR3 sequence: CASSYFTTGKKDEQYF. Here the CDR3 DNA reads TGTGCCAGCAGTTACTTCACGACCGGGAAGAAAGACGAGCAGTACTTC.

The V and J genes are TRBV27 and TRBJ2-1; tentative D call: TRBD1 (6 bases). Germline values: CDR1 MNHEY, CDR2 SMNVEV (reference sequence). This CDR3 contains 13 residues. Trimming pared 2 bases from V and 9 bases from J, leaving 11 bases between. As DNA, the CDR3 is TGTGCCAGCAGTTTAGGCAGGGGTGGTGAGCAGTTCTTC. It specifies CASSLGRGGEQFF.

This clone has a single count. The chain joins TRBV7-9 to TRBJ2-7, with 8 bases matching TRBD1. The CDR3 is made up of 17 amino acids. The J segment lost 2 bases and the V segment lost 5 bases, leaving 14 bases of the junction unmatched. CDR1 is SEHNR, CDR2 FQNEAQ, per germline (reference sequence). The CDR3, as DNA: TGTGCCAGCAGCGGGACCGGACAGGGACCCGAGGCCTACGAGCAGTACTTC. It is translated as CASSGTGQGPEAYEQYF.